The rows below give T cell receptor beta chains drawn from one sample of a study of spatial heterogeneity in lung cancer. One entry per CDR3 protein, called by TCRdb with MiXCR from the 5' RACE reads. The profile shows about 22,000 distinct CDR3 sequences, about 4.6% of them singletons. The specimen comprised PBMCs, sampled at surgery. The receptors here all came from a male donor with early-stage non-small cell lung cancer. Each CDR3 is given with its conserved first and last residue. Each record gives: CDR3 protein, CDR3 DNA, J gene, CDR3 length, D gene, clone size, V gene. The D gene is left open where the match is weak. A row's size may be missing; if present it is once, few, many or a size class.

CDR3aa: CASSWQGAENTEAFF
CDR3nt: TGCGCCAGCAGCTGGCAGGGGGCCGAGAACACTGAAGCTTTCTTT
j_gene: TRBJ1-1
len: 15
d_gene: TRBD1
abundance: -
v_gene: TRBV5-1

CDR3aa: CASSLDGQGIIGYTF
CDR3nt: TGTGCCAGCAGTTTGGATGGACAGGGAATTATTGGCTACACCTTC
j_gene: TRBJ1-2
len: 15
d_gene: TRBD1
abundance: many
v_gene: TRBV9

CDR3aa: CASTPRTGTKRKLFF
CDR3nt: TGTGCCAGCACCCCAAGAACGGGGACAAAGCGAAAACTGTTTTTT
j_gene: TRBJ1-4
len: 15
d_gene: -
abundance: many
v_gene: TRBV6-6

CDR3aa: CASDPYRVGSTDTQYF
CDR3nt: TGTGCCAGTGATCCTTACAGGGTCGGGAGCACAGATACGCAGTATTTT
j_gene: TRBJ2-3
len: 16
d_gene: -
abundance: many
v_gene: TRBV28

CDR3aa: CASSSDREGEKLFF
CDR3nt: TGTGCCAGCTCATCGGACAGGGAGGGTGAAAAACTGTTTTTT
j_gene: TRBJ1-4
len: 14
d_gene: TRBD1
abundance: many
v_gene: TRBV18

CDR3aa: CATSAVTNTGELFF
CDR3nt: TGTGCCACCAGTGCAGTTACGAACACCGGGGAGCTGTTTTTT
j_gene: TRBJ2-2
len: 14
d_gene: -
abundance: many
v_gene: TRBV24-1

CDR3aa: CSASDKFGDEQFF
CDR3nt: TGCAGTGCTAGCGATAAGTTTGGGGATGAGCAGTTCTTC
j_gene: TRBJ2-1
len: 13
d_gene: -
abundance: -
v_gene: TRBV20-1

CDR3aa: CASSSQGATQYF
CDR3nt: TGTGCCAGCAGCTCCCAGGGCGCGACGCAGTATTTT
j_gene: TRBJ2-3
len: 12
d_gene: -
abundance: many
v_gene: TRBV11-2

CDR3aa: CATSGTGEIYGYTF
CDR3nt: TGTGCCACCAGTGGAACAGGGGAGATTTATGGCTACACCTTC
j_gene: TRBJ1-2
len: 14
d_gene: TRBD1
abundance: many
v_gene: TRBV24-1

CDR3aa: CASSGTSYEQYF
CDR3nt: TGTGCCAGCAGCGGCACCTCCTACGAGCAGTACTTC
j_gene: TRBJ2-7
len: 12
d_gene: -
abundance: many
v_gene: TRBV9

CDR3aa: CASSRQVSNQPQHF
CDR3nt: TGTGCCAGCAGCCGGCAAGTTAGCAATCAGCCCCAGCATTTT
j_gene: TRBJ1-5
len: 14
d_gene: -
abundance: -
v_gene: TRBV2

CDR3aa: CSARESEAFF
CDR3nt: TGCAGTGCTAGGGAGTCTGAAGCTTTCTTT
j_gene: TRBJ1-1
len: 10
d_gene: -
abundance: few
v_gene: TRBV20-1

CDR3aa: CASTTLGEQYF
CDR3nt: TGTGCCAGCACCACTCTGGGTGAGCAGTACTTC
j_gene: TRBJ2-7
len: 11
d_gene: -
abundance: many
v_gene: TRBV6-6

CDR3aa: CASSSGLLISSIYEQYF
CDR3nt: TGTGCCAGCAGTTCCGGTCTTTTAATTTCGAGTATCTACGAGCAGTACTTC
j_gene: TRBJ2-7
len: 17
d_gene: -
abundance: many
v_gene: TRBV28

CDR3aa: CSAEGQPKDGENEQFF
CDR3nt: TGCAGTGCCGAGGGACAGCCCAAAGACGGGGAGAATGAGCAGTTCTTC
j_gene: TRBJ2-1
len: 16
d_gene: TRBD1
abundance: many
v_gene: TRBV20-1

CDR3aa: CASSSPPKETQYF
CDR3nt: TGTGCCAGCAGTTCCCCACCCAAAGAGACCCAGTACTTC
j_gene: TRBJ2-5
len: 13
d_gene: -
abundance: many
v_gene: TRBV28

CDR3aa: CSVVAEFTGELFF
CDR3nt: TGCAGCGTTGTAGCAGAATTCACCGGGGAGCTGTTTTTT
j_gene: TRBJ2-2
len: 13
d_gene: -
abundance: many
v_gene: TRBV29-1

CDR3aa: CASSPLDVRDPGRTYEQYF
CDR3nt: TGTGCCAGCAGTCCCCTTGACGTCCGGGATCCCGGGCGGACCTACGAGCAGTACTTC
j_gene: TRBJ2-7
len: 19
d_gene: -
abundance: many
v_gene: TRBV12-3/TRBV12-4

CDR3aa: CASSLVQGEQYF
CDR3nt: TGTGCCAGCAGCTTAGTACAGGGCGAGCAGTACTTC
j_gene: TRBJ2-7
len: 12
d_gene: -
abundance: few
v_gene: TRBV11-2

CDR3aa: CASSLGMGQPQHF
CDR3nt: TGTGCCAGCAGCCTGGGGATGGGGCAGCCCCAGCATTTT
j_gene: TRBJ1-5
len: 13
d_gene: -
abundance: many
v_gene: TRBV5-6

CDR3aa: CASSQRTGAHKIPYNEQFF
CDR3nt: TGCGCCAGCAGCCAAAGGACAGGGGCTCACAAAATACCTTACAATGAGCAGTTCTTC
j_gene: TRBJ2-1
len: 19
d_gene: TRBD1
abundance: many
v_gene: TRBV5-1

CDR3aa: CASSSGTVPPYSYEQYF
CDR3nt: TGTGCCAGCAGTTCCGGGACAGTGCCTCCTTATTCCTACGAGCAGTACTTC
j_gene: TRBJ2-7
len: 17
d_gene: TRBD1
abundance: many
v_gene: TRBV6-2/TRBV6-3

CDR3aa: CASSLARDSATNEKLFF
CDR3nt: TGTGCCAGCAGCTTAGCCCGGGACAGCGCAACTAATGAAAAACTGTTTTTT
j_gene: TRBJ1-4
len: 17
d_gene: TRBD1
abundance: many
v_gene: TRBV7-9

CDR3aa: CASSTSQIAGLTGELFF
CDR3nt: TGTGCCAGCAGCACCTCCCAAATAGCGGGTTTAACCGGGGAGCTGTTTTTT
j_gene: TRBJ2-2
len: 17
d_gene: TRBD2
abundance: -
v_gene: TRBV7-3

CDR3aa: CASSLQGADTQYF
CDR3nt: TGTGCCAGCAGCTTGCAGGGGGCAGATACGCAGTATTTT
j_gene: TRBJ2-3
len: 13
d_gene: TRBD1
abundance: many
v_gene: TRBV5-4

CDR3aa: CSARRRVAVYEQYF
CDR3nt: TGCAGTGCTAGAAGGAGGGTAGCCGTCTACGAGCAGTACTTC
j_gene: TRBJ2-7
len: 14
d_gene: -
abundance: many
v_gene: TRBV20-1

CDR3aa: CASRTSYEQFF
CDR3nt: TGTGCCAGCAGGACCAGCTATGAGCAGTTCTTC
j_gene: TRBJ2-1
len: 11
d_gene: -
abundance: many
v_gene: TRBV7-2

CDR3aa: CAWNKGQGRSYEQYF
CDR3nt: TGTGCCTGGAATAAGGGACAGGGGCGCTCCTACGAGCAGTACTTC
j_gene: TRBJ2-7
len: 15
d_gene: TRBD1
abundance: many
v_gene: TRBV30

CDR3aa: CASSTGLAGNEQFF
CDR3nt: TGTGCCAGCAGCACGGGACTAGCAGGCAATGAGCAGTTCTTC
j_gene: TRBJ2-1
len: 14
d_gene: TRBD2
abundance: many
v_gene: TRBV7-8

CDR3aa: CATAEGSPRNEQFF
CDR3nt: TGTGCCACCGCTGAGGGTAGCCCTCGCAATGAGCAGTTCTTC
j_gene: TRBJ2-1
len: 14
d_gene: -
abundance: many
v_gene: TRBV24-1

CDR3aa: CASSLRGQGAAGYTF
CDR3nt: TGTGCCAGCAGTTTAAGGGGACAGGGGGCTGCTGGCTACACCTTC
j_gene: TRBJ1-2
len: 15
d_gene: TRBD1
abundance: many
v_gene: TRBV12-3/TRBV12-4

CDR3aa: CASSLEDEQYF
CDR3nt: TGCGCCAGCAGCCTGGAGGACGAGCAGTACTTC
j_gene: TRBJ2-7
len: 11
d_gene: -
abundance: medium-sized
v_gene: TRBV5-1

CDR3aa: CASTLGLTASGWTEAFF
CDR3nt: TGTGCCAGCACTCTTGGGCTAACGGCCTCCGGGTGGACTGAAGCTTTCTTT
j_gene: TRBJ1-1
len: 17
d_gene: -
abundance: many
v_gene: TRBV6-5

CDR3aa: CASTGQGGFETQYF
CDR3nt: TGTGCCAGCACCGGACAGGGAGGGTTTGAGACCCAGTACTTC
j_gene: TRBJ2-5
len: 14
d_gene: -
abundance: many
v_gene: TRBV7-9

CDR3aa: CASSLGQREAVMQYF
CDR3nt: TGTGCCAGCAGCTTAGGCCAGCGGGAGGCAGTTATGCAGTATTTT
j_gene: TRBJ2-3
len: 15
d_gene: TRBD2
abundance: many
v_gene: TRBV7-2

CDR3aa: CASRTNKLAGAPFSTDTQYF
CDR3nt: TGTGCCAGCAGGACAAACAAACTCGCGGGAGCCCCGTTTAGCACAGATACGCAGTATTTT
j_gene: TRBJ2-3
len: 20
d_gene: TRBD2
abundance: many
v_gene: TRBV6-7

CDR3aa: CASRAGGTDTQYF
CDR3nt: TGTGCCAGTCGAGCGGGGGGGACAGATACGCAGTATTTT
j_gene: TRBJ2-3
len: 13
d_gene: TRBD2
abundance: many
v_gene: TRBV19

CDR3aa: CASRRGTGPYEQYF
CDR3nt: TGTGCCAGCAGACGGGGGACTGGACCCTACGAGCAGTACTTC
j_gene: TRBJ2-7
len: 14
d_gene: -
abundance: -
v_gene: TRBV7-2

CDR3aa: CASSGRDVYEQYF
CDR3nt: TGTGCCAGCAGCGGCCGGGACGTCTACGAGCAGTACTTC
j_gene: TRBJ2-7
len: 13
d_gene: -
abundance: few
v_gene: TRBV9

CDR3aa: CSAGRSGGSYEQYF
CDR3nt: TGCAGTGCTGGACGCTCAGGGGGCTCCTACGAGCAGTACTTC
j_gene: TRBJ2-7
len: 14
d_gene: TRBD1
abundance: many
v_gene: TRBV20-1

CDR3aa: CASSSGTLQETQYF
CDR3nt: TGTGCCAGCTCTTCCGGGACACTCCAAGAGACCCAGTACTTC
j_gene: TRBJ2-5
len: 14
d_gene: -
abundance: many
v_gene: TRBV18

CDR3aa: CASSRDRVQEGYF
CDR3nt: TGCGCCAGCAGCCGTGACAGAGTCCAAGAGGGGTACTTC
j_gene: TRBJ2-5
len: 13
d_gene: -
abundance: many
v_gene: TRBV5-1

CDR3aa: CASSRSGNEQFF
CDR3nt: TGTGCCAGCAGCCGGAGTGGGAATGAGCAGTTCTTC
j_gene: TRBJ2-1
len: 12
d_gene: -
abundance: once
v_gene: TRBV7-8